This record concerns one T cell receptor (beta chain) sequence. Its antigen is as yet unknown. Time point specified: approximately 12 months of natalizumab therapy. T1 and T2 blood were collected at 6 and 12 months of natalizumab. Using immunoSEQ multiplex PCR, the repertoire was profiled, and TCRdb retains in-frame clones only, with some absent. The table lists approximately 30,000 clones, nearly 90% of them singletons. This sample was taken from a study of multiple sclerosis patients with progressive multifocal leukoencephalopathy. V trimming: 5 bases; J trimming: 9 bases; junction bases outside the gene matches: 11. The CDR3 is 14 residues long. Germline CDR1 SGHVS, CDR2 FNYEAQ. Study results and caveats: Before and during natalizumab, the clones expanded at PML already existed.

The material was PBMCs, obtained from a patient treated with natalizumab. This clonotype was sampled from a human donor with multiple sclerosis. This chain connects TRBV7-6 to TRBJ2-5; 8 nucleotides align to TRBD2. The CDR3 DNA is TGTGCCAGCAGCCCCTACCGGGAGGGGGAGTCCCAGTACTTC. This encodes CASSPYREGESQYF.